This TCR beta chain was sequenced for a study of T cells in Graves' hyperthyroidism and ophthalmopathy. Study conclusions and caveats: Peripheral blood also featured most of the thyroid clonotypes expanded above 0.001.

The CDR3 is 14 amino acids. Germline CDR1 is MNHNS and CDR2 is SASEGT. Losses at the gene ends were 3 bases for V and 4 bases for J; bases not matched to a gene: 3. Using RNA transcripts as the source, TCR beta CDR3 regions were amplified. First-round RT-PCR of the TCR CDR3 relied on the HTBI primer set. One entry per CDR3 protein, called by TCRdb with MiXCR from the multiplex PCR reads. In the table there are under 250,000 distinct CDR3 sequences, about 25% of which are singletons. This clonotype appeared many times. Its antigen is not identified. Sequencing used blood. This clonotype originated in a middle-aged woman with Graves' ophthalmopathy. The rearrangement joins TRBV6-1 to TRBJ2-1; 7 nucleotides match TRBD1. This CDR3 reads CASSEGQYYNEQFF. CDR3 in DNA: TGTGCCAGCAGTGAGGGACAGTATTACAATGAGCAGTTCTTC.